This T cell receptor beta chain was sequenced during a study of regulatory T cells in long-lasting Graves disease. Regarding time point: newly diagnosed GD, antithyroid drugs for less than 3 months. The TCR library was made from RNA that had been extracted from PBMCs in TRIzol. Study-wide findings and caveats: TRBV28 was favored in persistent disease, as were TRBJ1-2 and TRBJ2-5.

Trimming removed 5 bases from V and 9 bases from J; junction bases left unmatched: 14. This CDR3 has 14 residues. Germline V CDR1 and CDR2: DFQATT, SNEGSKA (reference sequence). Through Arm-PCR of CDR3 regions and iRepertoire HTBI primers, TCR beta libraries were built. TCRdb re-called the multiplex PCR reads with MiXCR, one entry per CDR3 protein. The data show about 540,000 distinct CDR3 sequences, less than 15% seen once. A note on this clonotype: Its antigen remains unknown. This may arise from a read error, as a much more abundant clone is one base away.

The same data also went into a second study, on T cells in Graves' hyperthyroidism and ophthalmopathy.

The chain couples TRBV20-1 to TRBJ2-7; 9 positions match TRBD1. The clonotype was recovered from a man aged 30 to 39 with Graves disease. The input for sequencing was peripheral blood mononuclear cells (PBMCs), taken at new diagnosis, from a patient treated with antithyroid drugs. CDR3 sequence (DNA): TGCAGTGCTGATACCGGGACAGGGTCAGGCGGGCAGTACTTC. Translating gives CSADTGTGSGGQYF.